The subject of this entry is one T cell receptor beta chain. Its matching antigen is unknown. Next came a second PCR, run for about 6 to 12 cycles, which used a sample-barcoded 5' primer along with a J-beta primer mix. TCRdb re-called the 5' RACE reads through MiXCR, storing one row per CDR3 protein. Among about 1 million distinct CDR3 sequences listed, more than 35% were seen once. The data are from a study of blood T cells in healthy people across ages. Broader study findings: For the donors, CMV status was unknown and possibly confounded expanded clonotype changes.

CDR1 is GTSNPN and CDR2 is SVGIG in the germline V gene (reference sequence). The CDR3 totals 14 residues. Trimming cost V 4 bases and J 1 base, with 14 bases left between them. The sequenced sample consisted of blood. This receptor was obtained from a woman aged 60-70 years in good health. V gene TRBV30 combines with J gene TRBJ2-7; D gene ambiguous. The DNA of the CDR3 is TGTGCCTGGACCCATCGGGTTAGGTCCTACGAGCAGTACTTC. Residues: CAWTHRVRSYEQYF.